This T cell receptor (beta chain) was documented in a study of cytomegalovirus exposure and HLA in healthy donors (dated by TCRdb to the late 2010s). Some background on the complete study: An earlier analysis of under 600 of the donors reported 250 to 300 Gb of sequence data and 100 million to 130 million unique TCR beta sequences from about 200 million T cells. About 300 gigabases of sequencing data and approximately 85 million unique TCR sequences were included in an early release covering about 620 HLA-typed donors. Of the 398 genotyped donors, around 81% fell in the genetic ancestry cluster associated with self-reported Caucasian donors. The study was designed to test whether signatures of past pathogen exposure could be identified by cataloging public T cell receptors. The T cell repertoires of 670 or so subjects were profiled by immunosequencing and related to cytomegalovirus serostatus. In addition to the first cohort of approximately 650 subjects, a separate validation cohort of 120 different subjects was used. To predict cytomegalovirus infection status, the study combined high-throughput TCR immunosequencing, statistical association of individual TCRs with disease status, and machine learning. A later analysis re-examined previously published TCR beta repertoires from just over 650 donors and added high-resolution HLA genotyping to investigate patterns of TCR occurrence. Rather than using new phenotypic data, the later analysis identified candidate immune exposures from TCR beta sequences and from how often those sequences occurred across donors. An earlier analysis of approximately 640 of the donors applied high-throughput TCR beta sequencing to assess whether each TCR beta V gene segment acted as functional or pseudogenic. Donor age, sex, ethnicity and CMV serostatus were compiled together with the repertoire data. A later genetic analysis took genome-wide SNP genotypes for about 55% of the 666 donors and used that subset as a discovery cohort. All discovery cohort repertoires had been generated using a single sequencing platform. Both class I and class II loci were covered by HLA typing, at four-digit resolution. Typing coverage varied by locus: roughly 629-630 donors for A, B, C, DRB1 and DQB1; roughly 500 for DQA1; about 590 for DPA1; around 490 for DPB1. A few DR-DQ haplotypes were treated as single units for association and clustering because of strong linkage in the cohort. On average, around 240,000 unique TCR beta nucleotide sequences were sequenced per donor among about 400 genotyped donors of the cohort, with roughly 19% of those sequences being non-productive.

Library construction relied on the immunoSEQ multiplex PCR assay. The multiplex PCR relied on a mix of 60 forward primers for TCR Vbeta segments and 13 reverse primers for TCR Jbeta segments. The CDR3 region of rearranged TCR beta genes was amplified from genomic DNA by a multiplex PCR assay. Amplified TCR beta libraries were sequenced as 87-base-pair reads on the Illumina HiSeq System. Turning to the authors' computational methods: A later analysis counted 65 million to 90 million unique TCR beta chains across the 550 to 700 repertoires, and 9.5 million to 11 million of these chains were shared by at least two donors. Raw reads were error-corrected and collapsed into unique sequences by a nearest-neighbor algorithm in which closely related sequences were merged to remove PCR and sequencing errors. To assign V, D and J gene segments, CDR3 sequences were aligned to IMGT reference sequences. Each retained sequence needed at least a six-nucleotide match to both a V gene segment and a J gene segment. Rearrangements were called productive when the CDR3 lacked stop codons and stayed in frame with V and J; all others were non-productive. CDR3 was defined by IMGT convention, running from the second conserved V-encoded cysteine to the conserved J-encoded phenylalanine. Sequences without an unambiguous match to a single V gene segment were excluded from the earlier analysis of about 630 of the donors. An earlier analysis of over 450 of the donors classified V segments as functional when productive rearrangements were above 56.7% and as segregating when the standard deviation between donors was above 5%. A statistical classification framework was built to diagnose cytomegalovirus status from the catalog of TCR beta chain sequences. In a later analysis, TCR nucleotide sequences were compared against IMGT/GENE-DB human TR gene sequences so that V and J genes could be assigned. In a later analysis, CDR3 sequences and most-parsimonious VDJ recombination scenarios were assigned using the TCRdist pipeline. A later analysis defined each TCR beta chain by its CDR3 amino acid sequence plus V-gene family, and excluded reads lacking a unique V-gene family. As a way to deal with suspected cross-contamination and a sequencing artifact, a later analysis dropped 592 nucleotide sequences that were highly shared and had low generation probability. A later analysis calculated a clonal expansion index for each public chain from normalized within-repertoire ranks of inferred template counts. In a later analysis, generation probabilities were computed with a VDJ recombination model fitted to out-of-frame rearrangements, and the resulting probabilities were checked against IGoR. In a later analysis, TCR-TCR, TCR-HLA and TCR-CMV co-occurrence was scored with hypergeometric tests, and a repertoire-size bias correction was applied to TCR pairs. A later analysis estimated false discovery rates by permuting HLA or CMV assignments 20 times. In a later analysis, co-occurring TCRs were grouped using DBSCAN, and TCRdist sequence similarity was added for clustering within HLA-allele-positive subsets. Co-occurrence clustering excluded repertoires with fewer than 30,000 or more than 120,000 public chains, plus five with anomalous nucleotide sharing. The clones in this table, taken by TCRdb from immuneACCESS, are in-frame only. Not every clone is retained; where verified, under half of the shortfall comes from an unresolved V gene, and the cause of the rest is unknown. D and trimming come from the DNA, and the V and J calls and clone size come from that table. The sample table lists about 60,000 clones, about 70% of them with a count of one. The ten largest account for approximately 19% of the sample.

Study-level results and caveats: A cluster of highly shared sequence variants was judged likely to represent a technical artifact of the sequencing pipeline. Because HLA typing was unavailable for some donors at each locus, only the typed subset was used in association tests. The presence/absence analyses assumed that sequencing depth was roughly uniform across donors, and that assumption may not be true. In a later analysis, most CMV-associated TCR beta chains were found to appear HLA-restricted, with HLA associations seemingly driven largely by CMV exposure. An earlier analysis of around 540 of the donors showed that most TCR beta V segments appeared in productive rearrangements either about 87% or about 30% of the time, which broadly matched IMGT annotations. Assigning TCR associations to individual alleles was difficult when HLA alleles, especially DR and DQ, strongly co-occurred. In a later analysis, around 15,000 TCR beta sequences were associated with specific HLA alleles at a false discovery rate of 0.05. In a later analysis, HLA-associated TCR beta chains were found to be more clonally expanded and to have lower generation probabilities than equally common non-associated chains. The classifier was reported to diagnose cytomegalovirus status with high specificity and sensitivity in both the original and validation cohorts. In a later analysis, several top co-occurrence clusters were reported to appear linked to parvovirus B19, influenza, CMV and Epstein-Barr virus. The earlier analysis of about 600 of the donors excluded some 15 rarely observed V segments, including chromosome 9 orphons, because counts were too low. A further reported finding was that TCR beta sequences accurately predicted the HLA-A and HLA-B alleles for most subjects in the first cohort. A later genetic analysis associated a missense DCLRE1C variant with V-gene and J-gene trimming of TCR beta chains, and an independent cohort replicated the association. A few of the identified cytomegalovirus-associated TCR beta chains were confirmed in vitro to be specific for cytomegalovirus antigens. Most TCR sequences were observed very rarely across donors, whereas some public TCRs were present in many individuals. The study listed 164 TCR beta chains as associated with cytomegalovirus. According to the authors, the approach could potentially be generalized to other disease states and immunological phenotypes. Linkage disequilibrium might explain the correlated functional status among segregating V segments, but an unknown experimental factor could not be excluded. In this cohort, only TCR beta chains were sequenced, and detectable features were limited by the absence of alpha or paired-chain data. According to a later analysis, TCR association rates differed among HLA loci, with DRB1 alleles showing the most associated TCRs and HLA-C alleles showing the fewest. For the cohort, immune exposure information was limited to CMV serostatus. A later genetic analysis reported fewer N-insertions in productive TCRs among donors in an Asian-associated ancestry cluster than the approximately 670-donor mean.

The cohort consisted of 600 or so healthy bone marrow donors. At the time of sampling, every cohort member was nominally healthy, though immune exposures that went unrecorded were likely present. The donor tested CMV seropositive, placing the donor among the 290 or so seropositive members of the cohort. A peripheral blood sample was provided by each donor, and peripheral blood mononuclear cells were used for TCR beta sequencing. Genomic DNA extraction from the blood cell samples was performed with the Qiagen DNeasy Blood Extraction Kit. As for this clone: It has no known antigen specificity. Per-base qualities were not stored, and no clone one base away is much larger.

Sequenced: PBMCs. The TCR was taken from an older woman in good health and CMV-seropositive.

The CDR3 is CASSPGLSLKGYTF. The nucleotides are TGTGCCAGCAGCCCAGGACTGTCTTTGAAGGGCTACACCTTC. The chain links TRBV11-2 with TRBJ1-2, with the D gene too uncertain to name. At the junction V is shortened by 5 bases and J by 8 bases, with 18 bases in between. Taken from the germline V gene, the CDR1 and CDR2 loops are SGHAT and FQNNGV. Including cysteine and phenylalanine, the CDR3 has 14 amino acids. The read is trimmed to its CDR3 DNA, 42 bases read in frame from base 1. The full variable domain, with segments outside the CDR3 supplied by the reference TRBV11-2 and TRBJ1-2 proteins, appears as EAGVAQSPRYKIIEKRQSVAFWCNPISGHATLYWYQQILGQGPKLLIQFQNNGVVDDSQLPKDRFSAERLKGVDSTLKIQPAKLEDSAVYLCASSPGLSLKGYTFGSGTRLTVV.